This T cell receptor (beta chain) was recovered during a study of blood T cell repertoires in COVID-19. Looking at the study overall: Whether acute or convalescent, the COVID-19 samples came from the United States, Italy and Spain. Sources were T cells, B-cell-depleted T cells, or PBMCs; the material itself was cDNA or gDNA.

Germline values: CDR1 MNHEY, CDR2 SVGAGI. Trimming shortened V by 5 bases and J by 5 bases, and 13 bases separated the two germline ends. This CDR3 spans 13 amino acids. Participant-given clinical history determined each cohort assignment. In the original processing: By means of reference gene primer amplification, nucleated cell counts were estimated. Profiling relied on immunoSEQ multiplex PCR, and the TCRdb table lists in-frame clones only, not all of them. V, J and clone size are those of that table, while D and trimming were read from the DNA. This sample has a few hundred thousand clones; around nine tenths occur once, and the top ten carry 5.5% to 6%.

The origin of this receptor is a woman younger than 45 who had recovered from COVID-19. The chain uses TRBV6-5 and TRBJ2-7; D perhaps matches TRBD1 (5 bases). The specimen was PBMCs or T cells enriched from blood (not recorded which). CDR3 protein: CASSLRTLHEQYF. DNA of the CDR3: TGTGCCAGCAGTCTAAGGACATTACACGAGCAGTACTTC.